What follows describes a single TCR beta chain. This clonotype was detected only a few times. The antigen it binds to is not known. Base-call qualities are not available, and no considerably larger clone is one nucleotide away. V lost 1 base and J lost 7 bases, and the count of bases not matched to a germline gene is 2. Including cysteine and phenylalanine, the CDR3 has 14 amino acids. CDR3 DNA is the only sequence kept; it has 42 bases, read in frame from the first base. The germline V gene (reference sequence) supplies CDR1 DFQATT and CDR2 SNEGSKA. Reading the label with the study, this specimen's treatment or condition is: roughly 10-day PBMC culture with coronavirus spike peptide pools or control peptides (ViraFEST assay). The ViraFEST assay, used in the study, expanded antigen-specific T cells with peptide pools and then identified the expanded clonotypes through TCR sequencing. The convalescent patients' positive SARS-CoV-2 PCR tests fell between March and December 2020, which was before the Alpha, Beta and Delta variants emerged in the United States. Each well held about 2 million PBMCs cultured in IMDM containing about 5% human AB serum and about 10 IU/ml IL-2, with 10 ug/ml peptide pools added. Half of the culture medium was replaced with fresh IL-2-containing medium on days 3 and 7. Once the cells had been in culture for over nine days, the EasySep CD4+ T cell isolation kit was used to isolate CD4+ T cells by negative selection. Ficoll-Paque Plus gradient centrifugation was used to isolate PBMCs from whole blood, and the isolated PBMCs were then either used fresh or cryopreserved at -140C. Each culture condition was generally run in triplicate wells.

The data originate from a study of vaccination and CD4 T cells after COVID-19 (dated by TCRdb to between 2021 and 2023). Study-level background: Every convalescent patient had a positive nasal swab PCR test for SARS-CoV-2, with mild disease in several patients and severe disease in one. In the convalescent cohort there were six males and four females, among whom were two Hispanic individuals, seven Caucasians, two Asians and one multiracial person. Participants received two doses of either the Pfizer-BioNTech BNT162b2 vaccine (n=8) or the Moderna mRNA-1273 vaccine (n=2). Post-COVID blood samples were collected from convalescent patients a median of around 100 days after diagnosis, with a range of roughly 35 to 170 days. Post-vaccine blood samples were collected a median of around 2.5 months after the second vaccine dose, ranging from about 13 to 241 days. For stimulating the cultures, overlapping spike peptide pools were used, derived from SARS-CoV-2 as well as from the common cold coronaviruses HCoV-NL63, HCoV-OC43 and HCoV-229E. Control cultures used a CEFX viral epitope pool as positive control, an HIV-1 Nef peptide pool as negative control, or no peptide. In 10 COVID-19 convalescent patients and a handful of infection-naive healthy vaccine recipients, the spike-specific CD4+ TCR repertoire before mRNA vaccination was compared with the repertoire after mRNA vaccination. Broad study findings and their caveats: The number of convalescent patients in the study was relatively small, and the study did not examine early timepoints following natural infection. Among convalescent patients, a median about 90% of the SARS-CoV-2-reactive clones seen after vaccination appeared only after vaccination, which suggests priming specific to the vaccine. An increase in the median number of SARS-CoV-2-reactive clonotypes from some 20 after infection to roughly 39 after vaccination was observed, but the change was not found to be significant. In convalescent patients, nearly all vaccine-specific clones (304 of 307) were found to be mono-reactive for SARS-CoV-2 spike rather than cross-reactive with common cold coronaviruses.

The library was produced with PCR. TCR sequencing of DNA from cultured CD4+ T cells used the Oncomine TCR Beta short-read assay at the Johns Hopkins FTIC core. Genomic DNA was extracted from the cultured CD4+ T cells with the QIAamp micro DNA kit. Oncomine TCR Beta libraries from cultured CD4+ T cells were pooled using unique dual indexes and sequenced on an Illumina iSeq 100. In the authors' own workflow: Non-productive sequences were filtered out, and CDR3s that did not start with C, did not end with F or W, or were shorter than 7 amino acids were discarded. The MANAFEST web application identified antigen-specific clonotypes by comparing peptide-stimulated wells against reference wells and other culture wells. An FDR below 0.05, an odds ratio above 5, and a productive frequency above 0.1% in at least two of three replicate wells were required for clones to be considered positive. A clonotype counted as cross-reactive if it showed significant expansion both in the SARS-CoV-2 spike wells and in at least one common cold coronavirus spike condition. CDR3 homology was assessed with Levenshtein distances (stringdist) and unrooted phylogenetic trees (ape) in R version 3.6.1. TCRdb trimmed public reads at Q25 via fastp, called clones via MiXCR and kept in-frame beta chains. Rows with one shared CDR3 protein collapse into an entry with the most common genes and DNA. The V and J calls and clone size come from TCRdb's table, not from the authors' own analysis. The sample records about 11,000 distinct CDR3 sequences, approximately 49% of which are singletons. 29% of the sample rests with the top ten.

The source is a human donor who had recovered from COVID-19. Sequenced input: CD4+ T cells from blood, cultured in vitro. The sequence links TRBV20-1 to TRBJ1-6, and 9 junctional nucleotides match TRBD1. The sequenced DNA: TGCAGTGCTAGAGTCGGGACAGGGAATTCACCCCTCCACTTT. Translation gives CSARVGTGNSPLHF.